This entry lists 12 T cell receptor gamma chains sequenced from one sample in a study of gamma-delta chains in newborns, infants, children. TCRdb re-processed the reads via CATT. The sample consists of around 1,400 gamma-chain clones, 66% of them appearing once. Sequenced input: blood. These receptors were obtained from a child who was a newborn, infant or young child, either healthy, febrile or measles-vaccinated (not recorded which).

About this clone itself: At one end, the junction sequence differs from germline, possibly due to a read error. The J gene is TRGJP, the V gene TRGV9. TCRdb does not report a J gene; here it was assigned by matching the DNA to germline references. The CDR3 extends over 20 amino acids. Germline V lookup: CDR1 GITISATS, CDR2 ISYDGTV (reference sequence). The CDR3: CALWEVQSRLGESGKKIKVF. The CDR3 DNA reads as TGTGCCTTGTGGGAGGTGCAGTCGAGACTTGGTGAGTCGGGCAAAAAAATCAAGGTATTT.

Only a few counts were recorded for this clone. A far larger clone is only one base removed, so a read error is likely. Other DNA sequences in this specimen translate into the identical CDR3. Called V gene: TRGV9; the J gene was not called. Germline CDR1 GITISATS, CDR2 ISYDGTV (reference sequence). This CDR3 comprises 11 residues. The CDR3 loop reads CALWEVGKKLF. The CDR3 DNA is TGTGCCTTGTGGGAGGTGGGTAAGAAGCTCTTT.

With respect to this clone: The same CDR3 arises from other DNA sequences in this sample as well. The J gene is TRGJP, the V gene TRGV9. The J gene was missing in TCRdb and was found by matching the end of the DNA to germline. CDR1 GITISATS and CDR2 ISYDGTV come from the germline V gene (reference sequence). The CDR3 has 17 residues. V was pared by 0 bases and J by 6 bases, with 5 bases of the junction left unmatched. The CDR3 region is CALWEVRSELGKKIKVF. In DNA form, the CDR3 reads TGTGCCTTGTGGGAGGTGCGGTCAGAGTTGGGCAAAAAAATCAAGGTATTT.

This clone was found a few times. CDR3 protein: CATWLYWIKTF. The DNA for the CDR3 is TGTGCCACCTGGCTATATTGGATCAAGACGTTT. The V call is TRGV4, the J call TRGJP2. TCRdb leaves out the J gene; it was filled in here by matching the DNA to germline. V dropped 6 bases and J dropped 9; count of bases not matched to a gene: 4. The CDR3 runs to 11 residues. Germline V gives CDR1 EGSTGY, CDR2 YDSYTSSV.

This clone was found once. The sample holds other DNA sequences that translate to the same CDR3. The chain combines TRGV9 with TRGJP. TCRdb records no J gene; here it was assigned by comparing the DNA to germline. The trim removed 0 bases at V and 7 bases at J, leaving 6 bases unmatched. The germline CDR1 and CDR2 sequences are GITISATS and ISYDGTV (reference sequence). The CDR3 has 17 residues. Here the CDR3 reads CALWEVRRELGKKIKVF. CDR3 in DNA: TGTGCCTTGTGGGAGGTGCGACGGGAGTTGGGCAAAAAAATCAAGGTATTT.

The chain links TRGV9 to TRGJ1 or TRGJ2. TCRdb lists no J gene, so it was determined here by aligning the DNA to germline. Trimming at V came to 2 bases and at J to 0 bases, leaving 4 bases not matched to a gene. This CDR3 has 14 residues. Germline V CDR1 and CDR2: GITISATS, ISYDGTV (reference sequence). The CDR3 region is CALWEGENYYKKLF. The CDR3 DNA sequence: TGTGCCTTGTGGGAGGGGGAGAATTATTATAAGAAACTCTTT.

The chain uses TRGV9 and TRGJ1 or TRGJ2. TCRdb records no J gene; here it was assigned by comparing the DNA to germline. CDR3 length: 14 amino acids. Germline assignment: CDR1 GITISATS and CDR2 ISYDGTV (reference sequence). With V trimmed by 3 bases and J by 0 bases, 5 bases remained unmatched. CDR3 DNA sequence: TGTGCCTTGTGGGAGTCCCCGAATTATTATAAGAAACTCTTT. Its translation: CALWESPNYYKKLF.

The CDR3 is CALWEAYYKKLF. The CDR3 coding sequence is TGTGCCTTGTGGGAGGCATATTATAAGAAACTCTTT. The rearrangement links TRGV9 to TRGJ1 or TRGJ2. TCRdb leaves out the J gene; it was filled in here by matching the DNA to germline. The junction had 2 bases not matched to a gene; V was cut back by 2 bases and J by 4 bases. CDR1 is GITISATS and CDR2 is ISYDGTV in the germline V gene (reference sequence). This CDR3 comprises 12 residues.

The gene calls are TRGV9 and TRGJP1. TCRdb supplies no J gene; here it was assigned by aligning the nucleotide sequence to germline. The junction had 6 bases not matched to a gene; V was cut back by 0 bases and J by 11 bases. There are 13 residues in the CDR3. Per the germline V gene, CDR1 is GITISATS and CDR2 is ISYDGTV (reference sequence). For the CDR3, the DNA is TGTGCCTTGTGGGAGGTGCATGGGTGGTTCAAGATATTT. As protein: CALWEVHGWFKIF.

A J gene of TRGJ1 or TRGJ2 was called, though the V gene was not. The CDR3 spans 10 residues. CDR3 sequence: CALWGYKKLF. Written as DNA, the CDR3 is TGTGCCTTGTGGGGCTATAAGAAACTCTTT.

In its sample, this clone is hyperexpanded. Distinct nucleotide sequences in the sample also encode this CDR3. The rearrangement uses TRGV9 and TRGJP. This CDR3 comprises 16 residues. The V gene end was trimmed by 0 bases and the J gene end by 7 bases; junction bases not matched to a gene: 3. Germline CDR1 GITISATS, CDR2 ISYDGTV (reference sequence). CDR3: CALWEVQELGKKIKVF. CDR3 nucleotide sequence: TGTGCCTTGTGGGAGGTGCAGGAGTTGGGCAAAAAAATCAAGGTATTT.

The CDR3, as DNA: TGTGCCACCTGGGACAGGCAAGGTTATAAGAAACTCTTT. Translating gives CATWDRQGYKKLF. This chain links TRGV3 with TRGJ1 or TRGJ2. As TCRdb names no J gene, one was assigned here on the basis of a DNA match to germline. CDR1 and CDR2 (germline): VTNTFY, YDVSTARD (reference sequence). The junction had 5 bases not matched to a gene; V was cut back by 0 bases and J by 6 bases. The length of the CDR3 is 13 residues.